This T cell receptor (beta chain) was recorded in a study of blood T cell repertoires in COVID-19. Study at large: Acute and convalescent COVID-19 samples came from the United States, Italy and Spain. T cells, B-cell-depleted T cells, or PBMCs supplied cDNA or gDNA.

Only in-frame clones appear in the TCRdb table, and some are missing; sequencing was by immunoSEQ multiplex PCR. Of around 700,000 clones detected, about 87% appear once; the ten largest clones hold roughly 0.25%. Trimming took 6 bases from V and 0 from J; bases not matched to a gene: 3. The CDR3 runs to 15 residues. Germline CDR1 is MNHEY and CDR2 is SVGAGI. The sample comprised peripheral blood. The clonotype originates from a woman aged 18-29 years with acute or convalescent COVID-19. This chain joins TRBV6-5 and TRBJ2-5; 11 bases are a match to TRBD2. The CDR3 loop reads CASRSSGGYQETQYF. Written as DNA, the CDR3 is TGTGCCAGCAGGTCTAGCGGGGGGTACCAAGAGACCCAGTACTTC.